This T cell receptor beta chain was recovered during a study of OX40 agonist ivuxolimab in advanced cancers. Sequenced by immunoSEQ multiplex PCR; TCRdb stores in-frame clones only, minus some. This table has roughly 100,000 clones, approximately 80% appearing once. The germline V gene has CDR1 MNHNY and CDR2 SVGAGI (reference sequence). This CDR3 comprises 13 residues. The ends were cut back, 4 bases at V and 5 bases at J, with 11 bases in the middle. In this sample, this clone turned up a few times. Other nucleotide sequences in the sample specify the same CDR3. The chain recombines TRBV6-6 with TRBJ1-2; D unresolved. Sequencing was performed on CD4+ or CD8+ T cells sorted from blood, taken in a trial of the OX40 agonist ivuxolimab. This clonotype was obtained from an adult with an advanced solid tumor such as melanoma, head and neck, liver or kidney cancer. CDR3 region: CASSSPGVYGYTF. Written as DNA, the CDR3 is TGTGCCAGCAGTTCTCCAGGTGTATATGGCTACACCTTC.